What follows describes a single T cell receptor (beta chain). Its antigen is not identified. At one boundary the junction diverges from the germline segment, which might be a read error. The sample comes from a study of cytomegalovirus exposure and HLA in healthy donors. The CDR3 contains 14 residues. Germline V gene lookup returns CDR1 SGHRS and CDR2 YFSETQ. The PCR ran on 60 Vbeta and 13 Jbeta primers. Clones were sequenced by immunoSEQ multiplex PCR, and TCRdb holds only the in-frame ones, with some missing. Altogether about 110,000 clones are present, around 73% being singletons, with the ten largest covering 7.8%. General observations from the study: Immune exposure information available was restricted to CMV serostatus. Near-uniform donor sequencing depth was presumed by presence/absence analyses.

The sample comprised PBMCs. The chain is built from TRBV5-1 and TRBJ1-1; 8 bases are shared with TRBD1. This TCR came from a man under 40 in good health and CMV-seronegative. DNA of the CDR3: TGCGTCAGCAGCCAAACAGGGGGGGATACTGAAGCTTTCTTT. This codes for CVSSQTGGDTEAFF.